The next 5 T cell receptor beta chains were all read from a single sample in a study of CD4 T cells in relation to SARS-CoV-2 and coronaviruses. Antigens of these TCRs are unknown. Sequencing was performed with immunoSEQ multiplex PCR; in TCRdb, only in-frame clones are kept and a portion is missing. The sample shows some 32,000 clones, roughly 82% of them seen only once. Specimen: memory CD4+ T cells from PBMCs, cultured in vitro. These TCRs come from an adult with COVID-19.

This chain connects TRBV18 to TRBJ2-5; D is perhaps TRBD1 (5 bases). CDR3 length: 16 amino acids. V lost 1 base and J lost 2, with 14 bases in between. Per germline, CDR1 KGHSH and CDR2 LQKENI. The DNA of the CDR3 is TGTGCCAGCTCACCACTCTTTGGGGCAGGGCAAGAGACCCAGTACTTC. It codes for CASSPLFGAGQETQYF.

The CDR3 coding sequence is TGTGCCAGCAGCCGAAAACTAGCGGGAGAAGGAGAGACCCAGTACTTC. Amino acids: CASSRKLAGEGETQYF. V and J are TRBV4-2 and TRBJ2-5; TRBD2 matches 11 bases. CDR3 length equals 16 residues. V shed 4 bases, J shed 4 bases, and the junction held 8 bases outside the gene matches. The germline V gene encodes CDR1 LGHNA and CDR2 YNFKEQ.

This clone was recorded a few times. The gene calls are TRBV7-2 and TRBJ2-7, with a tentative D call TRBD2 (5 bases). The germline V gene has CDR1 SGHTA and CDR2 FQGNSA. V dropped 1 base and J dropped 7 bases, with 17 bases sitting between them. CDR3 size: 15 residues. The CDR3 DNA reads TGTGCCAGCAGCTTAGGAGCCCAGCGGACGGGGGAGCAGTACTTC. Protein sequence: CASSLGAQRTGEQYF.

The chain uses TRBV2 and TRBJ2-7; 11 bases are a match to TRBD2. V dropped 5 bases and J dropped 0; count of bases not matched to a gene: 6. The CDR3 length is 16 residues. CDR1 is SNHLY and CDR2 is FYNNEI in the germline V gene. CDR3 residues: CASSITGTSGSYEQYF. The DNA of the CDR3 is TGTGCCAGCAGTATAACCGGGACTAGCGGCTCCTACGAGCAGTACTTC. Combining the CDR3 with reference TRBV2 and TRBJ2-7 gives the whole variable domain EPEVTQTPSHQVTQMGQEVILRCVPISNHLYFYWYRQILGQKVEFLVSFYNNEISEKSEIFDDQFSVERPDGSNFTLKIRSTKLEDSAMYFCASSITGTSGSYEQYFGPGTRLTVT.

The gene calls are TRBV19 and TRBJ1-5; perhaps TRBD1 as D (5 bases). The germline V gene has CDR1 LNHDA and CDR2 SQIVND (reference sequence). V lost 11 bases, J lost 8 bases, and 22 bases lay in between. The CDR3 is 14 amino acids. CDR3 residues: CASQALGVLEPQHF. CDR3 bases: TGTGCCTCGCAAGCCCTAGGGGTTCTGGAGCCCCAGCATTTT.